This T cell receptor beta chain was documented in a study of control samples from healthy donors and cancer patients. The CDR3 sequence is 14 residues long. Unmatched junction bases numbered 7, after V lost 5 bases and J lost 4 bases. Germline CDR1 SGHRS, CDR2 YFSETQ. Clones were sequenced by immunoSEQ multiplex PCR, and TCRdb holds only the in-frame ones, with some missing. Here the sample spans over 150,000 clones, 91% being singletons. Sequencing was done on a sample of blood. The rearrangement links TRBV5-1 to TRBJ1-1; 8 nucleotides agree with TRBD1. The receptor was derived from a woman between 35 and 50 years old in good health. The CDR3 loop reads CASRQTGESTEAFF. The DNA for the CDR3 is TGCGCCAGCAGACAGACAGGGGAGAGCACTGAAGCTTTCTTT.